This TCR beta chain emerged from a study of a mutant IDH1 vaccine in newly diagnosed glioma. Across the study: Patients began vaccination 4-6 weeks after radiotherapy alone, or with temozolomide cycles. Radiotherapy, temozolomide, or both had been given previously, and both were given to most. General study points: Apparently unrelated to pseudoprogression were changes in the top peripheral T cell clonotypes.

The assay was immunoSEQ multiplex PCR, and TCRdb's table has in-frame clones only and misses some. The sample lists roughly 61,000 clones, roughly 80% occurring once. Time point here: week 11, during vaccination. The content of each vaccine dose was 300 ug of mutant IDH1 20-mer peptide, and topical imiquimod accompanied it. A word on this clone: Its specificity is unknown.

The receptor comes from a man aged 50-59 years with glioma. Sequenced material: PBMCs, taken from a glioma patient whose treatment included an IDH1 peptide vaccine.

CDR3 in amino acids: CASRLRMGFRGYTF. CDR3 coding DNA: TGTGCCAGCAGATTACGGATGGGCTTTCGTGGCTACACCTTC. The chain has TRBV5-6 and TRBJ1-2; D is ambiguous. The germline V gene has CDR1 SGHDT and CDR2 YYEEEE. The V gene lost 5 bases and the J gene lost 7 bases, with 18 bases spanning the gap. This CDR3 contains 14 residues.